Listed here is a single TCR beta chain. Antigen: not known. This specimen belongs to a study of regulatory T cells in long-lasting Graves disease. Study-wide points: Whereas about 870 public clonotypes were shared by new patients, persistent patients shared more, at 2,500 to 3,000. The TCR repertoire of persistent Graves' patients was less diverse than that of newly diagnosed ones.

Germline CDR1 reads LGHNA; CDR2 reads YNFKEQ. The CDR3 covers 15 residues. The junction had 3 bases not matched to a gene; V was cut back by 3 bases and J by 0 bases. The TCR beta library used iRepertoire HTBI primers with Arm-PCR amplification of CDR3. TCRdb called the multiplex PCR reads again in MiXCR, with one record for every CDR3 protein. The sample has roughly 360,000 distinct CDR3 sequences; roughly 25% are singletons. Time point of the sample: persistent/refractory GD, antithyroid drugs over 5 years with positive TRAb. Researchers made the TCR library from RNA that was extracted from PBMCs. Enrollment of patients was through an endocrinology department in Xi'an, China.

The source of this sequence is a woman in her thirties or forties with Graves disease. This rearrangement joins TRBV4-2 to TRBJ2-7, with 9 bases fitting TRBD2. The specimen was peripheral blood mononuclear cells (PBMCs), collected when the disease was refractory, from a patient treated with antithyroid drugs. CDR3 amino acids: CASSHGLAISYEQYF. The CDR3 DNA reads as TGTGCCAGCAGCCACGGACTAGCGATCTCCTACGAGCAGTACTTC.